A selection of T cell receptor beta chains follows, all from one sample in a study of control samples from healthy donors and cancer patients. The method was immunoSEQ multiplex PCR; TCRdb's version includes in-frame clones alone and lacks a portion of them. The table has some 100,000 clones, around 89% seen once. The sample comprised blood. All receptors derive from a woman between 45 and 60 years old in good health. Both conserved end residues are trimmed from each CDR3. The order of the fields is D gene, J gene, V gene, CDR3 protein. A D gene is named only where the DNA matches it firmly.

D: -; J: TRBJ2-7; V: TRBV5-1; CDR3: ASSLAHTPSQGHEQY
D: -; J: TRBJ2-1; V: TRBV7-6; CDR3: ASSLARDWVGDNEQF
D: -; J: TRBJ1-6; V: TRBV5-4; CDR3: ASRMSTDSPLH
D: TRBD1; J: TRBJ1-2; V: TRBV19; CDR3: ASSLQGASYGYT
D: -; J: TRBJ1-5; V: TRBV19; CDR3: ASGGLKGQPQH
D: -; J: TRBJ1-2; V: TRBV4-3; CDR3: ASSQDGGNYGYT
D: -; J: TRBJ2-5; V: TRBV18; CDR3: ASSPPSRGVKTQY
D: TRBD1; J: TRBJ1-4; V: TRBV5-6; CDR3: ASSGQVNEKLF
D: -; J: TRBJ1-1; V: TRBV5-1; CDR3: ASNSQGNTEAF
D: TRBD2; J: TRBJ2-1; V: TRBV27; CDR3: ASSPSSGRWDNEQF
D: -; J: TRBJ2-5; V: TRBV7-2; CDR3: ASSLLGIRRETQY
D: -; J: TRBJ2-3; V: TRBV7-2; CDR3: ASSLVNWDADTQY
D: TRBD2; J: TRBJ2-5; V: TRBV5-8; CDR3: ASSVLASAGETQY
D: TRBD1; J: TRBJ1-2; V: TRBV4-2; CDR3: ASSPSQGAGYGYT
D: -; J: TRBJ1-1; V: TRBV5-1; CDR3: ASSFGGVEITF
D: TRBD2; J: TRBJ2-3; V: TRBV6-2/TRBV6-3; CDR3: ASSRSGNTDTQY
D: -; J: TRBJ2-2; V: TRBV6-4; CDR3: ASSGMVVGLTSTGELF
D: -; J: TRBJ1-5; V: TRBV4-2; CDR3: ASSQVLTRSNQPQH
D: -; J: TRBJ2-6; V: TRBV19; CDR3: ASTGQLSGMSGANVLT
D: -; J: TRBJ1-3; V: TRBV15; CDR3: ATSRVLDSGNTIY
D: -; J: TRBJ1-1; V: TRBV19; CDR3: ASRVTDNTEAF
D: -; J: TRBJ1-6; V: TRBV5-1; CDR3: ASSLVPPNSPLH
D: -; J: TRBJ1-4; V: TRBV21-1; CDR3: ASSTPGAGEKLF
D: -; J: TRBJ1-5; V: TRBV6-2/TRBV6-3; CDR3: ASSYPRVYNQPQH
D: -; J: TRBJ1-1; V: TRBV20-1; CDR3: SAGRNTEAF
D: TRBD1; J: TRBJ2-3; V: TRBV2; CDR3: ASGTGAIDTQY
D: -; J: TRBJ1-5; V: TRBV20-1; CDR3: SASGPRDSNQPQH
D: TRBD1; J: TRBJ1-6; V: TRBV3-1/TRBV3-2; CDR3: ASSHRRTGGNSPLH
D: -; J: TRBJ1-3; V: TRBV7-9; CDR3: ASSLQPWDTSGNTIY
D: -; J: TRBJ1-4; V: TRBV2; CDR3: ASSLWPLGLF
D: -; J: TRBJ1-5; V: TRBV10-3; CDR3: AISPGTNNQPQH
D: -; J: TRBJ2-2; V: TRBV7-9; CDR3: ASSLAYPGELF
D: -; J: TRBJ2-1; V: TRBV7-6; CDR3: ASSHYNEQF